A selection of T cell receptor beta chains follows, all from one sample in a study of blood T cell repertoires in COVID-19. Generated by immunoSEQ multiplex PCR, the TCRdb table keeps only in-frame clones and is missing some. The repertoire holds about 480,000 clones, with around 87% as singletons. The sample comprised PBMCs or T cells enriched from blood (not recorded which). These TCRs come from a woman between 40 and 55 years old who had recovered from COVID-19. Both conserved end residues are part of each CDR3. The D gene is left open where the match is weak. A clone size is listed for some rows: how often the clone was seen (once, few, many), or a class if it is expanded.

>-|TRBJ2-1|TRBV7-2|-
TGTGCCAGCAGCGTCATGCGACAGTCGTTCTTC
CASSVMRQSFF
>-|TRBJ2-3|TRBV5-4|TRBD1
TGTGCCAGCAGGGGGGACAGGGGGGATCCAGATACGCAGTATTTT
CASRGDRGDPDTQYF
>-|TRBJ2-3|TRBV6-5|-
TGTGCCAGCAGAAGCGTAGCGGTCACAGATACGCAGTATTTT
CASRSVAVTDTQYF
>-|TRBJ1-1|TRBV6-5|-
TGTGCCAGCACTGGCAGTGAAGAAAAAGCTTTCTTT
CASTGSEEKAFF
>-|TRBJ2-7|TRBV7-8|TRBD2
TGTGCCAGCAGCCTCACAACGGGGACTAAACGCTACGAGCAGTACTTC
CASSLTTGTKRYEQYF
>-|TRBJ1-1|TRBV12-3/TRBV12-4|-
TGTGCCAGCAGTATAGTGTTCGCTGAAGCTTTCTTT
CASSIVFAEAFF
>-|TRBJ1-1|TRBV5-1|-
TGCGCCAGCAGCCTGTCCAGGGGCATGAACACTGAAGCTTTCTTT
CASSLSRGMNTEAFF
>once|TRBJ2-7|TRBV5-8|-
TGTGCCAGCAGCCCAGGGCATACCTACGAGCAGTACTTC
CASSPGHTYEQYF
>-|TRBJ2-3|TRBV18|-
TGTGCCAGCTCACCACCTAGCGCAGATACGCAGTATTTT
CASSPPSADTQYF
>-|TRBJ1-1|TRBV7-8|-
TGTGCCAGCAGCTTCCAGCAGGGGAACACTGAAGCTTTCTTT
CASSFQQGNTEAFF
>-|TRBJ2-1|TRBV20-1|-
TGCAGTGCTAGAGGTAGCAATGAGCAGTTCTTC
CSARGSNEQFF
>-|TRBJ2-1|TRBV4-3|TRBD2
TGCGCCAGCAGCCAATATAGCGGGATGGCGAATGAGCAGTTCTTC
CASSQYSGMANEQFF
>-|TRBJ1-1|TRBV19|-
TGTGCCAGTAGTATACAAGCGGGGAGCACTGAAGCTTTCTTT
CASSIQAGSTEAFF
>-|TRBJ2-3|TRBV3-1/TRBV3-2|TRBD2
TGTGCCAGCAGCCAAGAAGGACTAGCGGGATACACAGATACGCAGTATTTT
CASSQEGLAGYTDTQYF
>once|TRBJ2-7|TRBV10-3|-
TGTGCCATCAGTGAGTCAGGGGGCTCCTACGAGCAGTACTTC
CAISESGGSYEQYF
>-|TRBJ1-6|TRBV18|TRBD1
TGTGCCAGCTCACCTAGAACCCTGGACAGGGGCGCGTCACCCCTCCACTTT
CASSPRTLDRGASPLHF
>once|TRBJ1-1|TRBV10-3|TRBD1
TGTGCCATCACCCCTCGGACAGGCGACACTGAAGCTTTCTTT
CAITPRTGDTEAFF
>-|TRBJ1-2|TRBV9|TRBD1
TGTGCCAGCAGCGTAGGAGCAGGGGGTATCTTCGGCTACACCTTC
CASSVGAGGIFGYTF
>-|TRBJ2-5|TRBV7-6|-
TGTGCCAGCAGCTTCAACATCGGGGGAGTTGGGGTCCAAGAGACCCAGTACTTC
CASSFNIGGVGVQETQYF
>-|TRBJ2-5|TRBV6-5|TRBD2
TGTGCCAGCACCCTAGCGGGAGCGGAGACCCAGTACTTC
CASTLAGAETQYF
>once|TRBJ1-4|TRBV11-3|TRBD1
TGTGCCAGCAGCGGGGACAGGGGTAGTGAAAAACTGTTTTTT
CASSGDRGSEKLFF
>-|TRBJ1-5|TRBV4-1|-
TGCGCCAGCAGTCAACAGGAATATAGCAATCAGCCCCAGCATTTT
CASSQQEYSNQPQHF
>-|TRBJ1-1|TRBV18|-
TGTGCCAGCTCACCCCGGCGGGGTTTGAACACTGAAGCTTTCTTT
CASSPRRGLNTEAFF
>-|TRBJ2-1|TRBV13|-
TGTGCCAGCAGCTTACTGCTAGGCCTCGACAATGAGCAGTTCTTC
CASSLLLGLDNEQFF
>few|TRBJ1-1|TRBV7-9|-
TGTGCCAGCAGCTCCCAGGGACTGTGGGGCTCTGAAGCTTTCTTT
CASSSQGLWGSEAFF
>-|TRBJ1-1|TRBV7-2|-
TGTGCCAGCAGCTTAGCGCGTGAGGGGAGGATAACTTTCTTT
CASSLAREGRITFF
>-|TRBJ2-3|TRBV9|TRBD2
TGTGCCAGCAGCCCCCGGACTAGCTTTGGCACAGATACGCAGTATTTT
CASSPRTSFGTDTQYF
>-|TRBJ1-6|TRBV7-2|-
TGTGCCAGCATCCTGACAGTCTCCTATAATTCACCCCTCCACTTT
CASILTVSYNSPLHF
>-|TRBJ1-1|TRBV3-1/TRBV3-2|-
TGTGCCAGCAGCCCATGGGCTGAGAACACTGAAGCTTTCTTT
CASSPWAENTEAFF
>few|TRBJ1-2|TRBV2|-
TGTGCCAGCAGTTACAGGACGAACTATGGCTACACCTTC
CASSYRTNYGYTF
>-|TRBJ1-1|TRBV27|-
TGTGCCAGCAGTTCGACGGCCAGGGGCACTGAAGCTTTCTTT
CASSSTARGTEAFF
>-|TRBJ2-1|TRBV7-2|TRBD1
TGTGCCAGCAGCTTAGTAATGTGGAGAGGACAGGGGGACAATGAGCAGTTCTTC
CASSLVMWRGQGDNEQFF
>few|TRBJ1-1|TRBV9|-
TGTGCCAGCAGCGTAGAACCGAGGGTTAACACTGAAGCTTTCTTT
CASSVEPRVNTEAFF